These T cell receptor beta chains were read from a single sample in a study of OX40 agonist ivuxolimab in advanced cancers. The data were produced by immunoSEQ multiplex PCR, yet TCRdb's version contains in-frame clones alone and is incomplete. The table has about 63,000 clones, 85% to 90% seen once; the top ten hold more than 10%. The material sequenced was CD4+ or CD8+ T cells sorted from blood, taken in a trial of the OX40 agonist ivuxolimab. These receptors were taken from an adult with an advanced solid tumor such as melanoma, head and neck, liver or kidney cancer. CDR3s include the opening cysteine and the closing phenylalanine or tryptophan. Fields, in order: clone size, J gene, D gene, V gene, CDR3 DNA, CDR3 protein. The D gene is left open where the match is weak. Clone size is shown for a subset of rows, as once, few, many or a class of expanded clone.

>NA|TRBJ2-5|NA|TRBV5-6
TGTGCCAGCAGCGGAGTGGAGACCCAGTACTTC
CASSGVETQYF
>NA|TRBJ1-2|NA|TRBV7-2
TGTGCCAGCAGCCCCCAACGGCAGAACTATGGCTACACCTTC
CASSPQRQNYGYTF
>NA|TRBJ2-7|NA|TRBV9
TGTGCCAGCAGCGTAGGCGGGACGGTTGCCTACGAGCAGTACTTC
CASSVGGTVAYEQYF
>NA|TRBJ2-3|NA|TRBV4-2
TGTGCCAGCAGCCAAGTTCGGGGTCCAGATACGCAGTATTTT
CASSQVRGPDTQYF
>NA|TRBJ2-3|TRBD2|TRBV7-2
TGTGCCAGCAGCTTAGTCCAGCGGGGCCCAGATACGCAGTATTTT
CASSLVQRGPDTQYF
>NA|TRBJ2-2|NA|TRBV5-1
TGCGCCAGCACTCAAGGCGGATCGGACACCGGGGAGCTGTTTTTT
CASTQGGSDTGELFF
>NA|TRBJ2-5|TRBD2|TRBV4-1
TGCGCCAGCAGACCCGGTGCGGCTAGCGGCTTTCAAGAGACCCAGTACTTC
CASRPGAASGFQETQYF
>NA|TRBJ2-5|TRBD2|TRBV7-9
TGTGCCAGCAGCTTAGTGGGGGTGCTAGCGGGGAAAGAGACCCAGTACTTC
CASSLVGVLAGKETQYF
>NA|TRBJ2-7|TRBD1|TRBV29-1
TGCAGCGTTGGGGACAGGGGCTACGAGCAGTACTTC
CSVGDRGYEQYF
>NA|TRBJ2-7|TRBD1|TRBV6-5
TGTGCCAGCAGTTACTCGTGGGCAGGGGGATCTTACGAGCAGTACTTC
CASSYSWAGGSYEQYF
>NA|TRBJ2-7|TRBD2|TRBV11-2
TGTGCCAGCAGACGACTAGCGGGGGGTTCCTACGAGCAGTACTTC
CASRRLAGGSYEQYF
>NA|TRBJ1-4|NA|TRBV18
TGTGCCAGCTCACCGAGACGTAATGAAAAACTGTTTTTT
CASSPRRNEKLFF
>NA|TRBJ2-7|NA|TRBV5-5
TGTGCCAGCAGACCTCAGGCATCGAGCTCCTACGAGCAGTACTTC
CASRPQASSSYEQYF
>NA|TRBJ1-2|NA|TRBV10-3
TGTGCCATCAGTGAGAGGATGGTTTCTCCGGGGAACTATGGCTACACCTTC
CAISERMVSPGNYGYTF
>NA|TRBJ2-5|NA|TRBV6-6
TGTGCCAGCAGTCCCCTCCGAGGAGACGGAGAGACCCAGTACTTC
CASSPLRGDGETQYF
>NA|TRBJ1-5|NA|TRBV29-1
TGCAGCGCAGGGGATAGCAATCAGCCCCAGCATTTT
CSAGDSNQPQHF
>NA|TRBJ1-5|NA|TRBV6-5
TGTGCCAGCGGCCTTTGGGGTCAGCCCCAGCATTTT
CASGLWGQPQHF
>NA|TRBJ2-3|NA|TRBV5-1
TGCGCCAGCAGTGGGGGGACTGGCACAGATACGCAGTATTTT
CASSGGTGTDTQYF
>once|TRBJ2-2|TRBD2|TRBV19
TGTGCCAGTAGTGGCGCGCGGCTAGCGGGGAGGGAGCTGTTTTTT
CASSGARLAGRELFF
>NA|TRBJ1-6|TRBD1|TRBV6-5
TGTGCCAGCAGTTCCCCCGGGACAGCCTATAATTCACCCCTCCACTTT
CASSSPGTAYNSPLHF
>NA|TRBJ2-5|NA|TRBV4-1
TGCGCCAGCAGCCGAACAGGGTGGCAAGAGACCCAGTACTTC
CASSRTGWQETQYF
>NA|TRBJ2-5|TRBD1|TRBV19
TGTGCCAGTAGTATAGGGTGGACAGGGGATTCCCAAGAGACCCAGTACTTC
CASSIGWTGDSQETQYF
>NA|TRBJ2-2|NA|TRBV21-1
TGTGCCAGCAGCAAAGATGGGACAGGGGGCATAAGAGGGGCCACCGGGGAGCTGTTTTTT
CASSKDGTGGIRGATGELFF
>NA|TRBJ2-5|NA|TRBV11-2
TGTGCCAGCAGCTTAGGAGAGACCCAGTACTTC
CASSLGETQYF
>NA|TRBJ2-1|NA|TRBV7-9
TGTGCCAGCAGCCCTCCCGGGGGCGAGTACAATGAGCAGTTCTTC
CASSPPGGEYNEQFF
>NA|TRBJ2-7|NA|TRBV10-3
TGTGCCATCAGTGAGGAGAGCGCGTACGAGCAGTACTTC
CAISEESAYEQYF
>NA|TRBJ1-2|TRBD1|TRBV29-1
TGCAGCGTTGCGAAGCGGACAGGCTCTGATGGCTACACCTTC
CSVAKRTGSDGYTF
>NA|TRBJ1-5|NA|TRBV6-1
TGTGCCAGCAGTGCAGTTCCCTTGGGGGGCGGGGGCAATCAGCCCCAGCATTTT
CASSAVPLGGGGNQPQHF
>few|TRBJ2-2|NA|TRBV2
TGTGCCAGCAGCTCGGGACCCCTGAACACCGGGGAGCTGTTTTTT
CASSSGPLNTGELFF
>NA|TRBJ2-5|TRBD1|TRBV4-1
TGCGCCAGCAGCCAAGGAGGGGGCTCCCAAGAGACCCAGTACTTC
CASSQGGGSQETQYF
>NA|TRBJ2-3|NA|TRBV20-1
TGCAGTGCTAGAAGCTGGAATACGCAGTATTTT
CSARSWNTQYF
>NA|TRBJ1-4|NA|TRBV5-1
TGCGCCAGCAGCTTACAGGGTGCTGATGAAAAACTGTTTTTT
CASSLQGADEKLFF